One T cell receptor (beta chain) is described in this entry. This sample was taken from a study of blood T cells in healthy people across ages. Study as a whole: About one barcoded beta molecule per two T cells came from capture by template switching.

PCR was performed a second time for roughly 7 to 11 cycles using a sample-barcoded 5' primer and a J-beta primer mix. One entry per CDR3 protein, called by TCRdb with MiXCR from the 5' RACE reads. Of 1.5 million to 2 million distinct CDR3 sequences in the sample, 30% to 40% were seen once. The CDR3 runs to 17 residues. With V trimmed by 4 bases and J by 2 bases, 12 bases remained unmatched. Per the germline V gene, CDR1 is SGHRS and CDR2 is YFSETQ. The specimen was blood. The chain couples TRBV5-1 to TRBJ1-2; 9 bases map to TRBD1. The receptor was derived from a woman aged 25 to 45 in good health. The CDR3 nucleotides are TGCGCCAGCAGCACCGCTACCGGGACAGGGATAAACTATGGCTACACCTTC. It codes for CASSTATGTGINYGYTF.